This T cell receptor beta chain was sequenced for a study of blood T cell repertoires in COVID-19. Looking at the study overall: Collection of acute and convalescent COVID-19 samples took place in the United States, Italy and Spain. Nucleic acid was either cDNA or gDNA, and it came from T cells, B-cell-depleted T cells, or PBMCs.

This clone has only one observation. In the original workflow: Using reference gene primer amplification, nucleated cell counts were estimated. TCRdb's copy holds only in-frame clones and misses some; the assay was immunoSEQ multiplex PCR. The V and J calls and clone size come from that table; D and trimming were worked out from the DNA. The repertoire holds just under 60,000 clones, approximately 80% seen once, with around an eighth in the top ten. Trimming left V 4 bases short and J 0 bases short, with 9 bases between. The CDR3 is made up of 14 amino acids. Germline V gene lookup returns CDR1 KGHSH and CDR2 LQKENI.

Source material: peripheral blood. The TCR comes from a man aged 80 or over with acute or convalescent COVID-19. J is TRBJ1-1 and V is TRBV18; tentative D call: TRBD1 (5 bases). CDR3 in amino acids: CASSQDTLNTEAFF. In DNA, the CDR3 is TGTGCCAGCTCACAGGACACTTTGAACACTGAAGCTTTCTTT.